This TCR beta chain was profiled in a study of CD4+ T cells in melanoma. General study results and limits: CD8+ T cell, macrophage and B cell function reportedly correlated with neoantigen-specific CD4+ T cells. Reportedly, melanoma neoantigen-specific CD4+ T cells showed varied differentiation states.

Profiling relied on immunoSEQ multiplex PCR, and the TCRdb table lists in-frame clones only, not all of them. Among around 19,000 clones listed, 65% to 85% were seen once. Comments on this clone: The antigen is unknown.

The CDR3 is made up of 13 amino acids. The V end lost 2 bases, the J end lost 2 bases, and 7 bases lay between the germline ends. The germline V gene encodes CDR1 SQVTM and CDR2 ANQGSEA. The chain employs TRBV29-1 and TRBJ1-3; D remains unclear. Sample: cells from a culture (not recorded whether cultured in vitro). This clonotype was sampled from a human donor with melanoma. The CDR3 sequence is CSVEWATGNTIYF. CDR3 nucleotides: TGCAGCGTTGAATGGGCGACTGGAAACACCATATATTTT.